The 20 T cell receptor beta chains in this list originate from one sample, sequenced in a study of molecular identifiers for immune sequencing clone quantification. TCRdb re-called the PCR reads through MiXCR, storing one row per CDR3 protein. The sample lists tens of thousands of distinct CDR3 sequences; around 19% were seen once. Sequenced material: naive CD8+ T cells from blood, with Jurkat cell RNA spiked in. Subset of the sample: FACS-sorted CD8+CD4-CCR7+CD45RA+ naive T cells. The receptors shown here come from a human donor in good health. Some libraries in this study had Jurkat cell RNA spiked in.

The rearrangement uses TRBV4-2 and TRBJ2-1; 7 positions match TRBD2. V trimming: 0 bases; J trimming: 3 bases; junction bases outside the gene matches: 5. The V gene's germline CDR1 is LGHNA and CDR2 YNFKEQ. CDR3 length equals 16 residues. The CDR3 bases are TGTGCCAGCAGCCAAGAAACGGGAGGCTTCTACAATGAGCAGTTCTTC. The encoded protein is CASSQETGGFYNEQFF.

This clonotype was observed a handful of times. The chain joins TRBV4-2 to TRBJ2-1; 9 nucleotides agree with TRBD1. This CDR3 is 15 amino acids long. Germline assignment: CDR1 LGHNA and CDR2 YNFKEQ. The ends lost 2 bases at V and 8 bases at J; junction bases unmatched: 7. CDR3 protein: CASSQSGTGHHEQFF. The DNA for the CDR3 is TGTGCCAGCAGCCAATCCGGGACAGGGCACCATGAGCAGTTCTTC.

The V gene is TRBV7-8, the J gene TRBJ2-7; 9 positions agree with TRBD2. This CDR3 is 15 amino acids long. From germline, CDR1 is SGHVS and CDR2 FQNEAQ. The V segment lost 6 bases and the J segment 3 bases; nucleotides outside the gene matches: 9. The CDR3 sequence: CASRLRLAGNYEQYF. The CDR3 nucleotides read TGTGCCAGCAGGTTACGGCTAGCGGGAAACTACGAGCAGTACTTC. Full variable domain (outside the CDR3, taken from reference TRBV7-8 and TRBJ2-7): GAGVSQSPRYKVAKRGQDVALRCDPISGHVSLFWYQQALGQGPEFLTYFQNEAQLDKSGLPSDRFFAERPEGSVSTLKIQRTQQEDSAVYLCASRLRLAGNYEQYFGPGTRLTVT.

The chain couples TRBV10-3 to TRBJ2-7, with D possibly called TRBD1 or TRBD2 (5 bases each). This CDR3 has 16 residues. V was clipped by 2 bases and J by 3 bases, with 17 bases between them. From germline, CDR1 is ENHRY and CDR2 SYGVKD. CDR3 nucleotides: TGTGCCATCAGTGAGGAGGGCCTGGGGCTAGGCTACGAGCAGTACTTC. Amino acid sequence: CAISEEGLGLGYEQYF.

There are a few counts of this clonotype. J is TRBJ2-1 and V is TRBV7-9, with D uncertain. There are 12 residues in the CDR3. Germline-derived CDR1 and CDR2 are SEHNR and FQNEAQ (reference sequence). The germline V and J ends were trimmed by 5 bases and 7 bases, with 9 bases remaining between them. The DNA of the CDR3 is TGTGCCAGCAGCCTAATGACTAATGAGCAGTTCTTC. Amino acids: CASSLMTNEQFF.

In this sample, this clonotype turned up many times. The chain is built from TRBV20-1 and TRBJ2-7; 12 positions agree with TRBD2. Germline values: CDR1 DFQATT, CDR2 SNEGSKA (reference sequence). The trim removed 1 base at V and 12 bases at J, leaving 10 bases unmatched. The CDR3 runs to 14 residues. The CDR3: CSARGLAGDPVPYF. CDR3 nucleotides: TGCAGTGCTAGAGGACTAGCGGGAGACCCCGTCCCGTACTTC.

Ten or more counts support this clonotype. This chain links TRBV6-1 with TRBJ2-3; 7 nucleotides agree with TRBD1. Trimming took 4 bases from V and 5 from J; bases not matched to a gene: 15. The germline CDR1 and CDR2 sequences are MNHNS and SASEGT. The CDR3 contains 17 residues. The CDR3 DNA is TGTGCCAGCAGTGGACAGGGAGTGATAGCGCCACAAGATACGCAGTATTTT. It specifies CASSGQGVIAPQDTQYF.

V gene TRBV20-1 combines with J gene TRBJ1-2; D not certain. Looked up from germline, CDR1 is DFQATT and CDR2 is SNEGSKA (reference sequence). V lost 0 bases and J lost 0, with 5 bases in between. CDR3 length: 13 residues. The CDR3 loop reads CSARETTNYGYTF. The CDR3, as DNA: TGCAGTGCTAGAGAGACCACTAACTATGGCTACACCTTC.

This clonotype was counted many times. The chain recombines TRBV2 with TRBJ2-3; 8 positions agree with TRBD2. Germline-derived CDR1 and CDR2 are SNHLY and FYNNEI. Unmatched junction bases numbered 1, after V lost 7 bases and J lost 4 bases. CDR3 size: 12 residues. CDR3 nucleotide sequence: TGTGCCAGCACGGGACTAGCAGATACGCAGTATTTT. Translated, it gives CASTGLADTQYF.

As for this clonotype: Germline and junction disagree at one end, which may indicate a read error. The rearrangement uses TRBV5-3 and TRBJ2-1, with no clear D. TRBV5-3 is known as an ORF, though its function is uncertain. The CDR3 covers 15 residues. The CDR3 bases are TGTGCCAGCAGCTCGAAAGGTATTGGGCTCAATGAGCAGTTCTTC. It is translated as CASSSKGIGLNEQFF.

The chain is built from TRBV15 and TRBJ2-7; D unclear. Per the germline V gene, CDR1 is LNHNV and CDR2 is YYDKDF (reference sequence). There are 15 residues in the CDR3. V was pared by 0 bases and J by 0 bases, with 9 bases between. The CDR3 is CATSRDTSDSYEQYF. The DNA for the CDR3 is TGTGCCACCAGCAGAGATACAAGCGACTCCTACGAGCAGTACTTC.

The sample holds a few counts of this clonotype. This CDR3 is missing its conserved last phenylalanine or tryptophan, likely due to a read error. The rearrangement links TRBV27 to TRBJ1-1; no clear D. The ends were cut back, 5 bases at V and 1 base at J, with 17 bases in the middle. In germline, CDR1 is MNHEY, CDR2 SMNVEV (reference sequence). The CDR3 is 16 residues long. CDR3 sequence: CASSPSSGPANTEAFS. In nucleotides, the CDR3 is TGTGCCAGCAGTCCCTCTTCTGGGCCCGCGAACACTGAAGCTTTCTCT.

This clonotype was detected many times. This chain links TRBV7-8 with TRBJ2-3; D unresolved. CDR3 length: 15 amino acids. Germline V lookup: CDR1 SGHVS, CDR2 FQNEAQ. The V end lost 7 bases, the J end lost 3 bases, and 17 bases lay between the germline ends. CDR3 bases: TGTGCCAGCACTGAACCGAATAAGAATACAGATACGCAGTATTTT. Amino acids: CASTEPNKNTDTQYF.

This clonotype was seen many times. This chain connects TRBV9 to TRBJ2-1; D not resolved. Between the trimmed V and J ends, which lost 3 bases and 3 bases, there was a span of 13 bases. CDR1 is SGDLS, CDR2 YYNGEE, per germline. This CDR3 has 15 residues. DNA of the CDR3: TGTGCCAGCAGCGCCTCTGGGTACGTCTACAATGAGCAGTTCTTC. It translates to CASSASGYVYNEQFF.

J is TRBJ1-1 and V is TRBV7-2; D is possibly TRBD1 (6 bases). V was clipped by 5 bases and J by 1 base, with 23 bases between them. The germline V gene encodes CDR1 SGHTA and CDR2 FQGNSA. The CDR3 is 18 residues long. The DNA of the CDR3 is TGTGCCAGCAGCCCCACCTCCTACAGGGTGCGAGAGAACACTGAAGCTTTCTTT. Translating it yields CASSPTSYRVRENTEAFF. Using reference TRBV7-2 and TRBJ1-1 for the parts outside the CDR3, the full variable domain is GAGVSQSPSNKVTEKGKDVELRCDPISGHTALYWYRQSLGQGLEFLIYFQGNSAPDKSGLPSDRFSAERTGGSVSTLTIQRTQQEDSAVYLCASSPTSYRVRENTEAFFGQGTRLTVV.

This clonotype is medium-sized by share. The V call is TRBV4-1, the J call TRBJ2-1, with D hard to call. Germline V lookup: CDR1 MGHRA, CDR2 YSYEKL. V lost 1 base to trimming and J lost 7 bases, with 11 bases between them. This CDR3 region has 14 residues. CDR3 sequence reads: CASSQGQVGNEQFF. The DNA for the CDR3 is TGCGCCAGCAGCCAAGGGCAGGTCGGGAATGAGCAGTTCTTC.

Concerning this clonotype: A much larger clone is a single base away; this may be a read error. This chain connects TRBV7-9 to TRBJ2-1; the D call may be TRBD1 or TRBD2 (6 bases each). From germline, CDR1 is SEHNR and CDR2 FQNEAQ (reference sequence). Trimming shortened V by 2 bases and J by 9 bases, and 20 bases separated the two germline ends. The CDR3 length is 16 residues. The CDR3 reads CASSLTPTGARSEQFF. The CDR3 nucleotides are TGTGCCAGCAGCTTAACCCCCACGGGGGCGCGCAGTGAGCAGTTCTTC.

This clonotype has a count of ten or more. The rearrangement uses TRBV28 and TRBJ1-2, with 9 bases aligning to TRBD1. Trimming at V came to 8 bases and at J to 10 bases, leaving 2 bases not matched to a gene. This CDR3 region has 10 residues. CDR1 is MDHEN and CDR2 is SYDVKM in the germline V gene. CDR3 amino acids: CASWTGAYTF. The DNA of the CDR3 is TGTGCCAGCTGGACAGGGGCCTACACCTTC.

There are many counts of this clonotype. This chain connects TRBV7-2 to TRBJ2-7; D remains ambiguous. Trimming cost V 1 base and J 3 bases, with 10 bases left between them. This CDR3 spans 14 amino acids. Germline lookup yields CDR1 SGHTA and CDR2 FQGNSA. For the CDR3, the DNA is TGTGCCAGCAGCTTAGGGCTAATCATCTACGAGCAGTACTTC. Translation: CASSLGLIIYEQYF.

The sample holds a few counts of this clonotype. The CDR3 end shows no conserved phenylalanine or tryptophan, and so a read error is likely. The CDR3 protein is CASSLGYSTWNTEAFL. In nucleotides, the CDR3 is TGTGCCAGCAGTTTAGGCTACAGCACTTGGAACACTGAAGCTTTCCTT. The J gene is TRBJ1-1, the V gene TRBV28; D gene unclear. The length of the CDR3 is 16 residues. Trimming took off 2 bases at V and 1 base at J, with 14 bases between the two ends. The germline V gene encodes CDR1 MDHEN and CDR2 SYDVKM.